These 28 T cell receptor beta chains originate from one sample sequenced in a study of blood T cell repertoires in COVID-19. Sequencing used immunoSEQ multiplex PCR; TCRdb keeps in-frame clones, though not all of them. The sample has 70,000 or so clones; roughly 89% are singletons. Sequenced: peripheral blood. The source of these receptors is a man aged 60 to 75 with acute or convalescent COVID-19.

This clone occurred a few times. The chain recombines TRBV20-1 with TRBJ2-7, with D possibly being TRBD1 (5 bases). Per the germline V gene, CDR1 is DFQATT and CDR2 is SNEGSKA (reference sequence). CDR3 size: 11 residues. The V gene lost 6 bases and the J gene lost 9 bases, with 15 bases spanning the gap. The chain's CDR3 is CSADQGPRQYF. In nucleotides, the CDR3 is TGCAGTGCGGACCAGGGTCCGAGGCAGTACTTC.

V and J are TRBV7-9 and TRBJ2-4; D perhaps matches TRBD1 (6 bases). The CDR3 covers 17 residues. Germline CDR1 and CDR2: SEHNR and FQNEAQ (reference sequence). The germline V and J ends were trimmed by 3 bases and 1 base, with 16 bases remaining between them. The CDR3 reads CASSFRQAEVAKNIQYF. The CDR3 nucleotides read TGTGCCAGCAGCTTTCGACAGGCTGAGGTGGCCAAAAACATTCAGTACTTC.

The chain has TRBV10-3 and TRBJ1-1; 7 bases line up with TRBD1. The CDR3 is made up of 13 amino acids. In germline, CDR1 is ENHRY, CDR2 SYGVKD. V shed 6 bases and J 5 bases; nucleotides not matched to a gene: 6. CDR3 amino acids: CAIRAQGWTEAFF. The CDR3 nucleotides are TGTGCCATCAGGGCACAGGGGTGGACTGAAGCTTTCTTT.

The J gene is TRBJ2-3, the V gene TRBV24-1; 12 nucleotides align to TRBD2. Germline V lookup: CDR1 KGHDR, CDR2 SFDVKD. CDR3 length: 16 amino acids. Trimming took 3 bases from V and 4 from J; bases not matched to a gene: 4. The CDR3 DNA follows: TGTGCCACCAGTGATCGACTAGCGGGGGAGTCAGATACGCAGTATTTT. It yields the protein CATSDRLAGESDTQYF.

Turning to this clone: The same CDR3 can be traced to other DNA sequences in this sample. V usage is TRBV6-1 and J usage is TRBJ1-1; tentative D call: TRBD1 (6 bases). Germline loops: CDR1 MNHNS, CDR2 SASEGT. The CDR3 covers 14 residues. V shed 3 bases and J shed 0 bases, with 8 bases lying between them. The CDR3 spells CASSDTGMNTEAFF. The CDR3, as DNA: TGTGCCAGCAGTGACACAGGGATGAACACTGAAGCTTTCTTT.

V is TRBV7-9 and J is TRBJ2-1; the match to TRBD2 covers 9 bases. Germline V lookup: CDR1 SEHNR, CDR2 FQNEAQ (reference sequence). The CDR3 spans 14 residues. Trimming took 6 bases from V and 4 from J; bases not matched to a gene: 4. CDR3 amino acids: CASSRTSEYNEQFF. DNA for the CDR3: TGTGCCAGCAGTCGGACTAGCGAATACAATGAGCAGTTCTTC. Full variable domain (missing parts from reference TRBV7-9 and TRBJ2-1): DTGVSQNPRHKITKRGQNVTFRCDPISEHNRLYWYRQTLGQGPEFLTYFQNEAQLEKSRLLSDRFSAERPKGSFSTLEIQRTEQGDSAMYLCASSRTSEYNEQFFGPGTRLTVL.

The rearrangement links TRBV28 to TRBJ1-2; D is perhaps TRBD1 (5 bases). Germline values: CDR1 MDHEN, CDR2 SYDVKM. The V end lost 2 bases, the J end lost 7 bases, and 8 bases lay between the germline ends. This CDR3 has 12 amino acids. CDR3 protein: CASSLVGGGYTF. CDR3 in DNA: TGTGCCAGCAGTTTAGTGGGGGGTGGCTACACCTTC.

This chain connects TRBV29-1 to TRBJ2-3; 7 bases align to TRBD1. Germline values: CDR1 SQVTM, CDR2 ANQGSEA. The CDR3 sequence is 15 residues long. Losses at the gene ends were 3 bases for V and 1 base for J; bases not matched to a gene: 7. The CDR3 sequence: CSVDGDRVGTDTQYF. CDR3 in DNA: TGCAGCGTTGACGGTGACAGGGTAGGCACAGATACGCAGTATTTT.

The J gene is TRBJ1-1, the V gene TRBV28, with a possible D match to TRBD1 (6 bases). V lost 3 bases, J lost 5 bases, and 13 bases lay in between. Germline CDR1 reads MDHEN; CDR2 reads SYDVKM. The CDR3 has 14 residues. CDR3: CASSLAGDGTEAFF. DNA for the CDR3: TGTGCCAGCAGTTTGGCAGGGGATGGGACTGAAGCTTTCTTT.

The chain uses TRBV19 and TRBJ2-7, with a weak D call TRBD2 (6 bases). The CDR3 is 16 residues long. Germline values: CDR1 LNHDA, CDR2 SQIVND (reference sequence). V was clipped by 6 bases and J by 0 bases, with 18 bases between them. CDR3 nucleotides: TGTGCCAGTAGGAGAGGAGGGTCGGGAAGCTCCTACGAGCAGTACTTC. Translated: CASRRGGSGSSYEQYF.

The chain couples TRBV9 to TRBJ2-7; D gene ambiguous. This CDR3 comprises 14 residues. Trimming stripped 0 bases from V and 1 base from J, with 8 bases between. Germline CDR1 and CDR2: SGDLS and YYNGEE. In DNA form, the CDR3 reads TGTGCCAGCAGCGTAGGCGGCAGATCCTACGAGCAGTACTTC. It translates to CASSVGGRSYEQYF.

The V call is TRBV6-6, the J call TRBJ1-5; D is uncertain. This CDR3 is built from 15 residues. CDR1 is MNHNY, CDR2 SVGAGI, per germline (reference sequence). Deletions cut 6 bases from V and 1 base from J, with 13 bases between. The CDR3 sequence is CASRPAGVSNQPQHF. CDR3 DNA: TGTGCCAGCAGGCCGGCAGGCGTGAGCAATCAGCCCCAGCATTTT.

The gene calls are TRBV27 and TRBJ2-2; D perhaps matches TRBD1 (5 bases). Trimming took 2 bases from V and 3 from J, leaving 10 bases between them. The CDR3 sequence is 15 residues long. Germline lookup yields CDR1 MNHEY and CDR2 SMNVEV (reference sequence). This chain's CDR3 is CASSLKRRDTGELFF. CDR3 in DNA: TGTGCCAGCAGTTTAAAACGCAGGGACACCGGGGAGCTGTTTTTT.

In this sample, this clone turned up a few times. The chain has TRBV15 and TRBJ2-7; 12 nucleotides line up with TRBD2. This CDR3 contains 17 residues. Germline V lookup: CDR1 LNHNV, CDR2 YYDKDF (reference sequence). V gave up 0 bases and J gave up 2 bases; unmatched junction bases: 5. CDR3 DNA: TGTGCCACCAGCAGAGATTCCCGGACTAGCGGGACCTACGAGCAGTACTTC. Protein: CATSRDSRTSGTYEQYF. Variable domain in full (rest from reference TRBV15 and TRBJ2-7): DAMVIQNPRYQVTQFGKPVTLSCSQTLNHNVMYWYQQKSSQAPKLLFHYYDKDFNNEADTPDNFQSRRPNTSFCFLDIRSPGLGDTAMYLCATSRDSRTSGTYEQYFGPGTRLTVT.

In its sample, this clone was seen once. The J gene is TRBJ1-2, the V gene TRBV6-1; D is possibly TRBD1 (6 bases). The germline V and J ends were trimmed by 0 bases and 6 bases, with 14 bases remaining between them. The CDR3 is 15 amino acids. Germline CDR1 is MNHNS and CDR2 is SASEGT. CDR3 sequence: CASSEAQPGHNGYTF. The CDR3 coding sequence is TGTGCCAGCAGTGAAGCTCAACCGGGACACAATGGCTACACCTTC.

The genes are TRBV27 and TRBJ2-7; 8 bases are a match to TRBD1. V lost 4 bases, J lost 5 bases, and 7 bases stayed unmatched. CDR1 is MNHEY, CDR2 SMNVEV, per germline (reference sequence). The CDR3 loop spans 14 amino acids. CDR3 in amino acids: CASSSGQGFDEQYF. The CDR3 DNA sequence: TGTGCCAGCAGTTCCGGACAGGGTTTCGACGAGCAGTACTTC.

J is TRBJ2-3 and V is TRBV5-6, with 8 bases aligning to TRBD2. V shed 4 bases, J shed 1 base, and the junction held 8 bases outside the gene matches. Germline loops: CDR1 SGHDT, CDR2 YYEEEE. The CDR3 length is 16 residues. CDR3 in amino acids: CASSHKRERGTDTQYF. In DNA, the CDR3 is TGTGCCAGCAGCCACAAGCGGGAGCGGGGCACAGATACGCAGTATTTT.

V is TRBV18 and J is TRBJ1-1; D is unclear. Germline V CDR1 and CDR2: KGHSH, LQKENI. V was trimmed by 1 base and J by 2 bases, leaving 14 bases between them. CDR3 size: 16 residues. The DNA for the CDR3 is TGTGCCAGCTCACCACGAGTCCTCTTTGATAACACTGAAGCTTTCTTT. Translating gives CASSPRVLFDNTEAFF. Complete variable domain (other parts from reference TRBV18 and TRBJ1-1): NAGVMQNPRHLVRRRGQEARLRCSPMKGHSHVYWYRQLPEEGLKFMVYLQKENIIDESGMPKERFSAEFPKEGPSILRIQQVVRGDSAAYFCASSPRVLFDNTEAFFGQGTRLTVV.

The chain recombines TRBV7-8 with TRBJ2-7; D may be TRBD1 (6 bases). The CDR3 is 14 amino acids. V was clipped by 5 bases and J by 3 bases, with 14 bases between them. Germline-derived CDR1 and CDR2 are SGHVS and FQNEAQ. CDR3 coding DNA: TGTGCCAGCAGCGTGGACAGAGGTGGCTACGAGCAGTACTTC. Residues: CASSVDRGGYEQYF. Variable domain in full (rest from reference TRBV7-8 and TRBJ2-7): GAGVSQSPRYKVAKRGQDVALRCDPISGHVSLFWYQQALGQGPEFLTYFQNEAQLDKSGLPSDRFFAERPEGSVSTLKIQRTQQEDSAVYLCASSVDRGGYEQYFGPGTRLTVT.

About this clone: One end of the junction is discordant with germline, which a read error may explain. The chain has TRBV3-1 (or the pseudogene TRBV3-2) and TRBJ2-7; TRBD1 is a possible D gene (6 bases). From germline, CDR1 is LGHDT and CDR2 YNNKEL (reference sequence). CDR3 length: 12 residues. CDR3 DNA sequence: TGTGCCAGCAGCCAAGTCGGCAGGGGTGTTTCCTTC. Translating it yields CASSQVGRGVSF.

J is TRBJ1-2 and V is TRBV19; tentatively, D is TRBD1 (6 bases). CDR1 is LNHDA and CDR2 is SQIVND in the germline V gene (reference sequence). The V and J ends lost 7 bases and 4 bases respectively, with 28 bases between them. CDR3 length: 18 amino acids. The CDR3 loop is CASIRDLDSGGLGYGYTF. CDR3 nucleotide sequence: TGTGCCAGTATTCGAGACTTGGACAGCGGTGGACTGGGCTATGGCTACACCTTC.

The chain uses TRBV6-5 and TRBJ1-6; D perhaps matches TRBD1 (5 bases). Germline CDR1 is MNHEY and CDR2 is SVGAGI. This CDR3 has 15 amino acids. Trimming took off 5 bases at V and 4 bases at J, with 12 bases between the two ends. CDR3 sequence: CASSTLDSYNSPLHF. The CDR3 bases are TGTGCCAGCAGTACCCTCGACAGTTATAATTCACCCCTCCACTTT.

This clone was detected once. The chain carries TRBV12-3 or TRBV12-4 and TRBJ1-2, with D perhaps TRBD1 (6 bases). The V and J ends lost 7 bases and 6 bases respectively, with 15 bases between them. The CDR3 extends over 13 amino acids. The CDR3 DNA reads TGTGCCAGCACCCCGGACAGAGGAAATGGCTACACCTTC. The encoded protein is CASTPDRGNGYTF.

This clone was counted once. The V gene is TRBV11-2, the J gene TRBJ2-7, with D perhaps TRBD2 (5 bases). Germline V lookup: CDR1 SGHAT, CDR2 FQNNGV. The ends were cut back, 5 bases at V and 4 bases at J, with 15 bases in the middle. The CDR3 loop spans 14 amino acids. CDR3 amino acids: CASSKLGGLYEQYF. The CDR3 region has the DNA TGTGCCAGCAGCAAGCTTGGCGGACTTTACGAGCAGTACTTC.

This clone was counted a single time. J is TRBJ2-5 and V is TRBV5-1; D possibly corresponds to TRBD1 (5 bases). This CDR3 has 18 amino acids. V shed 0 bases and J shed 1 base, with 19 bases lying between them. Per germline, CDR1 SGHRS and CDR2 YFSETQ. CDR3 in DNA: TGCGCCAGCAGCTTGGAAGGGATGTGGCAGGGTAGCCAAGAGACCCAGTACTTC. Translated: CASSLEGMWQGSQETQYF.

This chain joins TRBV19 and TRBJ1-5, with D possibly being TRBD1 (5 bases). Trimming shortened V by 6 bases and J by 0 bases, and 12 bases separated the two germline ends. This CDR3 comprises 15 residues. The germline CDR1 and CDR2 sequences are LNHDA and SQIVND (reference sequence). The CDR3 sequence: CASRESGYSNQPQHF. CDR3 nucleotides: TGTGCCAGTAGGGAGTCAGGGTATAGCAATCAGCCCCAGCATTTT.

V usage is TRBV6-2 or TRBV6-3 and J usage is TRBJ1-2; 8 nucleotides line up with TRBD1. V lost 4 bases to trimming and J lost 7 bases; unmatched junction nucleotides: 5. This CDR3 comprises 13 residues. CDR1 MNHEY and CDR2 SVGEGT come from the germline V gene. This CDR3 is CASSSQGALGYTF. Written as DNA, the CDR3 is TGTGCCAGCAGTTCTCAGGGGGCACTTGGCTACACCTTC.

Here the CDR3 reads CASSRGDVNGELFF. The DNA for the CDR3 is TGTGCCAGTAGTCGGGGGGATGTTAACGGGGAGCTGTTTTTT. The chain joins TRBV19 to TRBJ2-2, with TRBD2 identical over 7 bases. Germline V gives CDR1 LNHDA, CDR2 SQIVND (reference sequence). After removal of 5 bases from V and 7 bases from J, the junction contained 7 bases not matched to a gene. The CDR3 has 14 amino acids.